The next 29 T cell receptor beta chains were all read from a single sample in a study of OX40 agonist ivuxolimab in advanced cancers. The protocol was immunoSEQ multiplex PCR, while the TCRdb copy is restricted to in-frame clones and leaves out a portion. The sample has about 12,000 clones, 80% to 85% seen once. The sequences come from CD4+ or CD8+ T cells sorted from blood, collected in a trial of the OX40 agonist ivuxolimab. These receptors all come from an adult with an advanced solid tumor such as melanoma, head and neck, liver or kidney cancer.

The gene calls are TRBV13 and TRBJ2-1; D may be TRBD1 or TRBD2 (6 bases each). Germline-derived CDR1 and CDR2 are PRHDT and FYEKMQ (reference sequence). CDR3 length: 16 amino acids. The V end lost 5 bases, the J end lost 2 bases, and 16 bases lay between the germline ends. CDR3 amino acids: CASSHLGGRAYNEQFF. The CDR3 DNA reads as TGTGCCAGCAGCCACCTAGGGGGGCGGGCCTACAATGAGCAGTTCTTC.

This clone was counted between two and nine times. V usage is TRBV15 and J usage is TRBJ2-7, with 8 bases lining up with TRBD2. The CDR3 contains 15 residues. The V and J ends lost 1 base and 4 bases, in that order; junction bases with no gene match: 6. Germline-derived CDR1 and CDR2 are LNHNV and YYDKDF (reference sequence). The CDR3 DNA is TGTGCCACCAGCAGAGGAAGCGGGAGCACGTACGAGCAGTACTTC. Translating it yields CATSRGSGSTYEQYF.

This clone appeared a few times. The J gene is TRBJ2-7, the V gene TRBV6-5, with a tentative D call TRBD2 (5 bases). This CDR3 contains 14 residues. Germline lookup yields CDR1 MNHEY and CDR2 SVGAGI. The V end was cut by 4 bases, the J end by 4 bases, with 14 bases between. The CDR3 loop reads CASSSTSLEYEQYF. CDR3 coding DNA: TGTGCCAGCAGTTCCACTAGTCTCGAGTACGAGCAGTACTTC.

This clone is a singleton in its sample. The CDR3 is CASSQTDSYEQYF. The DNA of the CDR3 is TGTGCCAGCAGCCAGACAGATTCCTACGAGCAGTACTTC. The J gene is TRBJ2-7, the V gene TRBV14; D might be TRBD1 (5 bases). In germline, CDR1 is SGHDN, CDR2 FVKESK. V dropped 3 bases and J dropped 1 base, with 7 bases sitting between them. There are 13 residues in the CDR3.

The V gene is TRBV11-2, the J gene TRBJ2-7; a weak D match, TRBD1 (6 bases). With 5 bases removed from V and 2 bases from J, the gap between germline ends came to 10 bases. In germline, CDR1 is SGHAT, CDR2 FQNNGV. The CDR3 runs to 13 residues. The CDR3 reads CASSPWTAYEQYF. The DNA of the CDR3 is TGTGCCAGCAGCCCATGGACAGCCTACGAGCAGTACTTC.

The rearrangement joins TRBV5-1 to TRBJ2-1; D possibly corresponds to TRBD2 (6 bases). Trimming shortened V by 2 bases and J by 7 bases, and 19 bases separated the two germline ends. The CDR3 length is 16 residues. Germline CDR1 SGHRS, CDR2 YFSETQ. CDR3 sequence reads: CASSLNFRGGPNEQFF. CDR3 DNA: TGCGCCAGCAGCTTAAATTTCCGCGGAGGGCCGAATGAGCAGTTCTTC.

The CDR3 region has the DNA TGTGCCAGCAGCTCCGACCACTCCTACGAGCAGTACTTC. This encodes CASSSDHSYEQYF. The chain combines TRBV11-2 with TRBJ2-7, with unresolved D. V gave up 4 bases and J gave up 0 bases, with 7 bases separating them. Germline V gene sequence: CDR1 SGHAT, CDR2 FQNNGV. The CDR3 loop spans 13 amino acids.

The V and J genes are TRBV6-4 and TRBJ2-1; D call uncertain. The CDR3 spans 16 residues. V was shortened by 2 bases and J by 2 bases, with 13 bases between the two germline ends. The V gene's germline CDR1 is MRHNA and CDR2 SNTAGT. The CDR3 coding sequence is TGTGCCAGCAGTGACGTGCAGGTGGCGACCTACAATGAGCAGTTCTTC. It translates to CASSDVQVATYNEQFF.

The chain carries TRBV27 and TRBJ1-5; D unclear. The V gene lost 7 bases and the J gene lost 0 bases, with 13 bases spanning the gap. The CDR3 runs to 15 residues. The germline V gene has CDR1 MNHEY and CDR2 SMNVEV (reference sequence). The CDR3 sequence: CASTPIGYSNQPQHF. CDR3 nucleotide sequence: TGTGCCAGCACCCCGATCGGGTATAGCAATCAGCCCCAGCATTTT.

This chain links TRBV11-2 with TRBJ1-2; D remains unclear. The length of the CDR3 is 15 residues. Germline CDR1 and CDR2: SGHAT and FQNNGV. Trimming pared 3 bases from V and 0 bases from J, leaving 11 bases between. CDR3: CASSLVASANYGYTF. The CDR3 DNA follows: TGTGCCAGCAGCTTGGTGGCGTCAGCTAACTATGGCTACACCTTC.

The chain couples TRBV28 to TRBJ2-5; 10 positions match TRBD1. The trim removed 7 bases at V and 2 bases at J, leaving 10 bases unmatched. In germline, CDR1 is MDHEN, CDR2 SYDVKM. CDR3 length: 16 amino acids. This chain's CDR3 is CASNPRQGARQETQYF. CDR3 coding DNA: TGTGCCAGCAACCCCCGACAGGGGGCACGGCAAGAGACCCAGTACTTC.

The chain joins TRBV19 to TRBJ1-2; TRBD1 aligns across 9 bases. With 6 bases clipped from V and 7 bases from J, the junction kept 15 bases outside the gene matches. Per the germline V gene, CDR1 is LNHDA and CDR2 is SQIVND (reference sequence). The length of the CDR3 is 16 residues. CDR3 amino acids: CASSPPLWTGEGGYTF. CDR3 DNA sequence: TGTGCCAGTAGCCCGCCTTTGTGGACAGGGGAGGGTGGCTACACCTTC.

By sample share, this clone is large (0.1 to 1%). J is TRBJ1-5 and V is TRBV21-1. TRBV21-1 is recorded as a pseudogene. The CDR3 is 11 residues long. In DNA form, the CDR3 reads TGTGCCAGCGACAGCAATCAGCCCCAGCATTTT. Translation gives CASDSNQPQHF.

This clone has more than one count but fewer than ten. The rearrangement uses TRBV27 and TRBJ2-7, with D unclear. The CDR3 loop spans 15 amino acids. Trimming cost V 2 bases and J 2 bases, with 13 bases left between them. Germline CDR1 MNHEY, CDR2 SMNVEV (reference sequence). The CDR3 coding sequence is TGTGCCAGCAGTTTACTCGGACGGCAAACCTACGAGCAGTACTTC. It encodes CASSLLGRQTYEQYF.

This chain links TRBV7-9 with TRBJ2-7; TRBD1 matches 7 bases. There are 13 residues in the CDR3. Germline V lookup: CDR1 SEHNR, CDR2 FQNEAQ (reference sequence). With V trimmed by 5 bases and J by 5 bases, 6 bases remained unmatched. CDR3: CASSQDRDNEQYF. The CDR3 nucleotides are TGTGCCAGCAGCCAAGACAGGGACAACGAGCAGTACTTC.

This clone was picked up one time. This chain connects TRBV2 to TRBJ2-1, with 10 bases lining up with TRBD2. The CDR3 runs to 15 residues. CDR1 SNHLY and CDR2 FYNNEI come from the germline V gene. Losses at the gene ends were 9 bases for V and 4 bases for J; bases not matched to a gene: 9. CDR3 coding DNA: TGTGCCAGACAAGCCAAGCGGGAGGGATACAATGAGCAGTTCTTC. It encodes CARQAKREGYNEQFF.

The CDR3 here is CASSLGWGGHEQFF. CDR3 DNA: TGTGCCAGCAGCTTAGGCTGGGGGGGTCATGAGCAGTTCTTC. This chain uses TRBV7-2 with TRBJ2-1; 7 bases agree with TRBD2. The CDR3 is 14 amino acids. Losses at the gene ends were 1 base for V and 8 bases for J; bases not matched to a gene: 5. The germline V gene encodes CDR1 SGHTA and CDR2 FQGNSA.

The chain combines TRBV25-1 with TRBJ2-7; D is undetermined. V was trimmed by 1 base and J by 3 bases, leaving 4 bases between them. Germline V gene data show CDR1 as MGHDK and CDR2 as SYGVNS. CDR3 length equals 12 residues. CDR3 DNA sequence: TGTGCCAGCAGTGAATTGGGCTACGAGCAGTACTTC. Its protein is CASSELGYEQYF.

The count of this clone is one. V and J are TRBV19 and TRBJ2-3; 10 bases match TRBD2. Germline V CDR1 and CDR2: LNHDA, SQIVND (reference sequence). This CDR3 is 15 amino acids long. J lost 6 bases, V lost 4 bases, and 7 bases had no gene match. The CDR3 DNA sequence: TGTGCCAGTAGTAGGGGCCTAGCGGGAGTTGATACGCAGTATTTT. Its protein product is CASSRGLAGVDTQYF.

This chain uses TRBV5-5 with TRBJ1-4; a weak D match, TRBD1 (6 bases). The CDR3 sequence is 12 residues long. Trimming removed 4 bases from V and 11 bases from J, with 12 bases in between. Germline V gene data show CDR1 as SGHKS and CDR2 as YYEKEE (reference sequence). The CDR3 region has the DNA TGTGCCAGCAGCGATACAGGGTGGAAACTGTTTTTT. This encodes CASSDTGWKLFF. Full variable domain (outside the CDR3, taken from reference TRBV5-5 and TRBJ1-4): DAGVTQSPTHLIKTRGQQVTLRCSPISGHKSVSWYQQVLGQGPQFIFQYYEKEERGRGNFPDRFSARQFPNYSSELNVNALLLGDSALYLCASSDTGWKLFFGSGTQLSVL.

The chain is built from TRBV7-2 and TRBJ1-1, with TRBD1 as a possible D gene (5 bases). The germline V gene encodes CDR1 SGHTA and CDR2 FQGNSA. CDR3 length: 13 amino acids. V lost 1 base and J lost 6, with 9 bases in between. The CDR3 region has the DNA TGTGCCAGCAGCTTAGTGATAGGGGCTGAAGCTTTCTTT. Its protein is CASSLVIGAEAFF.

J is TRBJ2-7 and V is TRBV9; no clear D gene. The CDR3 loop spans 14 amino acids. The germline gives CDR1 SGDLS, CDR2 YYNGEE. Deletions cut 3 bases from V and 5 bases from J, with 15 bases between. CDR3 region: CASSEDGRIDEQYF. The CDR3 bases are TGTGCCAGCAGCGAGGATGGTAGAATCGACGAGCAGTACTTC.

CDR3: CASSQARDGSYEQYF. CDR3 coding DNA: TGCGCCAGCAGCCAAGCTAGGGACGGCTCCTACGAGCAGTACTTC. This sequence joins TRBV4-1 and TRBJ2-7; D may be TRBD1 or TRBD2 (5 bases each). This CDR3 region has 15 residues. V lost 1 base to trimming and J lost 0 bases, with 10 bases between them. Germline CDR1 reads MGHRA; CDR2 reads YSYEKL.

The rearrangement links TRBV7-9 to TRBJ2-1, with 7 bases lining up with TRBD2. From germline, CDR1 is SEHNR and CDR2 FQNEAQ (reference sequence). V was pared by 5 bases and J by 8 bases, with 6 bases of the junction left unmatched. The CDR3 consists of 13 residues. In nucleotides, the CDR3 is TGTGCCAGCAGCCCCTCAGGGAGGGATGAGCAGTTCTTC. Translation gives CASSPSGRDEQFF.

CDR3 loop: CASSPWRGNTEAFF. CDR3 sequence (DNA): TGTGCCAGCAGCCCATGGAGGGGGAACACTGAAGCTTTCTTT. V and J are TRBV9 and TRBJ1-1, with D possibly matching TRBD1 (5 bases). Germline-derived CDR1 and CDR2 are SGDLS and YYNGEE. The CDR3 sequence is 14 residues long. Trimming took off 4 bases at V and 1 base at J, with 11 bases between the two ends.

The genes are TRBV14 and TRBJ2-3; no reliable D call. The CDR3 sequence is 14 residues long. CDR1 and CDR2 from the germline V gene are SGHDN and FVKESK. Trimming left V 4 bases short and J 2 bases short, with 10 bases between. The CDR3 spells CASSLRSSTDTQYF. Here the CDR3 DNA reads TGTGCCAGCAGCCTAAGATCGTCCACAGATACGCAGTATTTT.

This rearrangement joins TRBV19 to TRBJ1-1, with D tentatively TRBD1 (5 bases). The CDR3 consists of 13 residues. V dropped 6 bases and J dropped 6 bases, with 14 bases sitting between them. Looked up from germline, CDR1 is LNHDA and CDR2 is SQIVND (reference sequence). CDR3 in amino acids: CASRGWGEAEAFF. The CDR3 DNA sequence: TGTGCCAGTAGGGGATGGGGGGAGGCTGAAGCTTTCTTT.

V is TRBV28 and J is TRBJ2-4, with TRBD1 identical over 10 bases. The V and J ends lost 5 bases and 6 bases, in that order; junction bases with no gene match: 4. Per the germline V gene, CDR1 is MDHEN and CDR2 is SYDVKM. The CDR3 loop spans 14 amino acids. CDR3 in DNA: TGTGCCAGCAGTCAAGGGACAGGGGTAAACATTCAGTACTTC. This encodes CASSQGTGVNIQYF.

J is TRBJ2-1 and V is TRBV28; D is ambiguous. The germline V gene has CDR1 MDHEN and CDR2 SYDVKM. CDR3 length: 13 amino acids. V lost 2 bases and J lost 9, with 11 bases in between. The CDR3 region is CASSLGRLTEQFF. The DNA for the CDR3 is TGTGCCAGCAGTTTAGGACGCCTCACTGAGCAGTTCTTC. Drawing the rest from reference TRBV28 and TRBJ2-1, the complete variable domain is DVKVTQSSRYLVKRTGEKVFLECVQDMDHENMFWYRQDPGLGLRLIYFSYDVKMKEKGDIPEGYSVSREKKERFSLILESASTNQTSMYLCASSLGRLTEQFFGPGTRLTVL.